Listed here are 8 T cell receptor beta chains from one sample, sequenced in a study of cytotoxic CD8 clonotypes in ibrutinib-treated CLL. The assay was immunoSEQ multiplex PCR, and TCRdb's table has in-frame clones only and misses some. The table records hundreds of thousands of clones, around 70% of them present only once. The material sequenced was PBMCs, taken after 24 months of ibrutinib treatment. These receptors were obtained from a human donor with chronic lymphocytic leukemia.

V gene TRBV28 combines with J gene TRBJ1-5, with D hard to call. This CDR3 has 14 amino acids. V lost 5 bases and J lost 7, with 15 bases in between. Germline CDR1 MDHEN, CDR2 SYDVKM. CDR3 sequence: CASSPSREGQPQHF. CDR3 DNA: TGTGCCAGCAGTCCGAGTAGGGAAGGACAGCCCCAGCATTTT.

CDR3 bases: TGTGCCAGCAGCGGGGACAGGGTTAACACCGGGGAGCTGTTTTTT. It specifies CASSGDRVNTGELFF. The J gene is TRBJ2-2, the V gene TRBV9; TRBD1 aligns across 9 bases. Germline CDR1 is SGDLS and CDR2 is YYNGEE. The CDR3 loop spans 15 amino acids. Germline trimming cut 3 bases from V and 2 bases from J; bases unmatched to any gene: 2.

The V and J genes are TRBV6-5 and TRBJ2-5; either TRBD1 or TRBD2 may supply D (5 bases each). Germline V CDR1 and CDR2: MNHEY, SVGAGI. This CDR3 is 15 amino acids long. Trimming took 6 bases from V and 6 from J, leaving 20 bases between them. CDR3 DNA: TGTGCCAGCAGACCGGGACCCCTCGCCGGCCAGACCCAGTACTTC. Translating gives CASRPGPLAGQTQYF.

This clone was counted once. The V and J genes are TRBV7-8 and TRBJ2-7, with 7 bases aligning to TRBD1. Germline V gene lookup returns CDR1 SGHVS and CDR2 FQNEAQ. This CDR3 contains 13 residues. J lost 6 bases, V lost 6 bases, and 8 bases had no gene match. The CDR3 bases are TGTGCCAGCAGAGAGACAGGGCTCACCGAGCAGTACTTC. This gives the protein CASRETGLTEQYF. Based on the CDR3 plus reference TRBV7-8 and TRBJ2-7, the full variable domain is GAGVSQSPRYKVAKRGQDVALRCDPISGHVSLFWYQQALGQGPEFLTYFQNEAQLDKSGLPSDRFFAERPEGSVSTLKIQRTQQEDSAVYLCASRETGLTEQYFGPGTRLTVT.

On this clone: Other DNA variants within this sample encode the same CDR3. The CDR3 sequence is CASSLVANTEAFF. CDR3 bases: TGCGCCAGCAGCTTGGTCGCGAACACTGAAGCTTTCTTT. This rearrangement joins TRBV5-1 to TRBJ1-1; D remains unclear. This CDR3 has 13 residues. V lost 0 bases and J 1 base, leaving 4 bases between the germline ends. Germline CDR1 is SGHRS and CDR2 is YFSETQ.

The rearrangement links TRBV28 to TRBJ2-6; D is undetermined. CDR1 and CDR2 (germline): MDHEN, SYDVKM. With 3 bases removed from V and 4 bases from J, the gap between germline ends came to 10 bases. The CDR3 spans 15 residues. The CDR3 region has the DNA TGTGCCAGCAGTTTGAGTTCTTCCGGGGCCAACGTCCTGACTTTC. This sequence encodes CASSLSSSGANVLTF.

This rearrangement joins TRBV7-2 to TRBJ2-5; TRBD2 aligns across 8 bases. This CDR3 region has 16 residues. Trimming at V came to 8 bases and at J to 5 bases, leaving 16 bases not matched to a gene. The germline gives CDR1 SGHTA, CDR2 FQGNSA. CDR3 bases: TGTGCCAGCCGTACTGCCCTGGCGGGAGGCCGGGAGACCCAGTACTTC. Translation gives CASRTALAGGRETQYF.

Here the CDR3 reads CASTPLGTENIQYF. CDR3 nucleotides: TGTGCCAGTACCCCGCTCGGGACAGAAAACATTCAGTACTTC. This sequence joins TRBV19 and TRBJ2-4; TRBD1 matches at 7 bases. Germline-derived CDR1 and CDR2 are LNHDA and SQIVND (reference sequence). The CDR3 is 14 residues long. Unmatched junction bases numbered 8, after V lost 7 bases and J lost 5 bases.